The 11 T cell receptor beta chains presented below share a single source sample, sequenced in a study of siplizumab effects on memory and regulatory T cells. The repertoire was sequenced with immunoSEQ multiplex PCR; TCRdb's copy has only in-frame clones and lacks some. The sample records more than 60,000 clones, 85% to 95% being singletons. The sample comprised CD8+ T cells sorted from blood. The receptor set was obtained from a human donor in good health.

This clone was counted only a few times. The gene calls are TRBV4-2 and TRBJ2-6; D gene ambiguous. V was trimmed by 0 bases and J by 1 base, leaving 7 bases between them. The length of the CDR3 is 16 residues. The germline V gene has CDR1 LGHNA and CDR2 YNFKEQ. The CDR3 here is CASSQDAQSGANVLTF. The DNA of the CDR3 is TGTGCCAGCAGCCAAGATGCTCAATCTGGGGCCAACGTCCTGACTTTC.

This chain links TRBV4-1 with TRBJ2-7; D not certain. Per germline, CDR1 MGHRA and CDR2 YSYEKL. CDR3 length equals 15 residues. The V gene lost 0 bases and the J gene lost 3 bases, with 12 bases spanning the gap. The CDR3 bases are TGCGCCAGCAGCCAAGATCTATCTACCCTCTACGAGCAGTACTTC. Translated: CASSQDLSTLYEQYF.

The chain links TRBV19 to TRBJ2-7; 12 bases are shared with TRBD1. CDR3 length equals 14 residues. Germline V gene sequence: CDR1 LNHDA, CDR2 SQIVND (reference sequence). This CDR3 reads CASSNRDRGREQYF. The CDR3, as DNA: TGTGCTAGTTCGAACCGGGACAGGGGGCGCGAGCAGTACTTC.

The chain joins TRBV11-2 to TRBJ2-5, with unresolved D. Germline V lookup: CDR1 SGHAT, CDR2 FQNNGV. This CDR3 contains 13 residues. The V end lost 1 base, the J end lost 3 bases, and 6 bases lay between the germline ends. The CDR3 reads CASSLAWEETQYF. The DNA of the CDR3 is TGTGCCAGCAGCTTAGCCTGGGAAGAGACCCAGTACTTC.

The chain joins TRBV7-9 to TRBJ2-7; 8 bases map to TRBD2. V was clipped by 1 base and J by 5 bases; unmatched bases: 1. The germline V gene encodes CDR1 SEHNR and CDR2 FQNEAQ (reference sequence). The CDR3 consists of 13 residues. CDR3 bases: TGTGCCAGCAGCTTAGGACTAGCGAACGAGCAGTACTTC. Its translation: CASSLGLANEQYF.

CDR3 region: CASSVGQSNTEAFF. CDR3 DNA: TGTGCCAGCAGCGTCGGACAGAGTAACACTGAAGCTTTCTTT. J is TRBJ1-1 and V is TRBV9; possible D gene TRBD1, 6 bases. V lost 2 bases and J 2 bases, leaving 10 bases between the germline ends. CDR1 and CDR2 (germline): SGDLS, YYNGEE. There are 14 residues in the CDR3.

The V gene is TRBV25-1, the J gene TRBJ1-3; TRBD1 aligns across 7 bases. Per the germline V gene, CDR1 is MGHDK and CDR2 is SYGVNS. The CDR3 sequence is 18 residues long. Trimming cost V 4 bases and J 4 bases; bases outside gene matches: 16. CDR3 residues: CASSAWGTDPALGNTIYF. DNA of the CDR3: TGTGCCAGCAGTGCCTGGGGGACAGACCCAGCCCTCGGAAACACCATATATTTT.

The chain couples TRBV4-1 to TRBJ1-3, with TRBD1 as a possible D gene (6 bases). From germline, CDR1 is MGHRA and CDR2 YSYEKL. V was shortened by 3 bases and J by 0 bases, with 12 bases between the two germline ends. CDR3 length: 16 amino acids. CDR3 nucleotides: TGCGCCAGCAGCCATACGACAGGAAACTCTGGAAACACCATATATTTT. Residues: CASSHTTGNSGNTIYF.

The chain carries TRBV4-1 and TRBJ2-7; possibly TRBD1 or TRBD2 for D (5 bases each). The CDR3 has 14 amino acids. The V and J ends lost 1 base and 2 bases respectively, with 9 bases between them. Looked up from germline, CDR1 is MGHRA and CDR2 is YSYEKL. The CDR3 is CASSQGGTTYEQYF. As DNA, the CDR3 is TGCGCCAGCAGCCAAGGAGGGACCACCTACGAGCAGTACTTC.

The sample holds one count of this clone. The chain has TRBV19 and TRBJ2-1; D unclear. V gave up 1 base and J gave up 6 bases, with 7 bases separating them. From germline, CDR1 is LNHDA and CDR2 SQIVND (reference sequence). The length of the CDR3 is 13 residues. The CDR3 DNA is TGTGCCAGTAGTATAGTCCAGTCCAATGAGCAGTTCTTC. Its protein is CASSIVQSNEQFF.

This clone was detected only once. V usage is TRBV28 and J usage is TRBJ2-7; D uncertain. Between the trimmed V and J ends, which lost 2 bases and 1 base, there was a span of 3 bases. In germline, CDR1 is MDHEN, CDR2 SYDVKM. The CDR3 totals 12 residues. The CDR3 protein is CASSLRSYEQYF. The CDR3 nucleotides read TGTGCCAGCAGTTTACGGTCCTACGAGCAGTACTTC.